This T cell receptor beta chain was captured by sequencing in a study of blood T cell repertoires in COVID-19. While infection was still active, Seattle patients were enrolled and then followed longitudinally. CDR1 is MDHEN and CDR2 is SYDVKM in the germline V gene. The trim removed 8 bases at V and 5 bases at J, leaving 17 bases unmatched. The CDR3 loop spans 16 amino acids. The authors' processing: The assay estimated nucleated cells by amplifying reference gene primers. Sequencing was performed with immunoSEQ multiplex PCR; in TCRdb, only in-frame clones are kept and a portion is missing. The DNA was the basis for D and trimming; V, J and clone size are from that table. The table shows 10,000 to 15,000 clones, with approximately 70% occurring only once. This clone was observed a single time.

The chain uses TRBV28 and TRBJ2-5; TRBD2 matches 7 bases. Sequencing was carried out using peripheral blood. This receptor was taken from a man between 60 and 75 years old with COVID-19, enrolled during active disease. This chain's CDR3 is CASDKSQAAGGETQYF. CDR3 coding DNA: TGTGCCAGCGATAAATCGCAGGCCGCCGGGGGGGAGACCCAGTACTTC.